The TCR beta chain described here comes from a study of cytomegalovirus exposure and HLA in healthy donors. This CDR3 has 15 amino acids. CDR1 is SGHKS and CDR2 is YYEKEE in the germline V gene (reference sequence). Germline trimming cut 1 base from V and 2 bases from J; bases unmatched to any gene: 3. A multiplex PCR was run with 60 Vbeta primers and 13 Jbeta primers. Here immunoSEQ multiplex PCR was the method, and the copy in TCRdb shows in-frame clones only, minus some. The table lists about 130,000 clones, roughly 80% of them singletons, with about 1.5% in the top ten. Input material: PBMCs. The receptor comes from a man aged 35 to 55 in good health and CMV-seronegative. V usage is TRBV5-5 and J usage is TRBJ1-5; 7 nucleotides align to TRBD1. CDR3 nucleotides: TGTGCCAGCAGCTTGACAGGGGACGGCAATCAGCCCCAGCATTTT. Translating gives CASSLTGDGNQPQHF. Complete variable domain (other parts from reference TRBV5-5 and TRBJ1-5): DAGVTQSPTHLIKTRGQQVTLRCSPISGHKSVSWYQQVLGQGPQFIFQYYEKEERGRGNFPDRFSARQFPNYSSELNVNALLLGDSALYLCASSLTGDGNQPQHFGDGTRLSIL.